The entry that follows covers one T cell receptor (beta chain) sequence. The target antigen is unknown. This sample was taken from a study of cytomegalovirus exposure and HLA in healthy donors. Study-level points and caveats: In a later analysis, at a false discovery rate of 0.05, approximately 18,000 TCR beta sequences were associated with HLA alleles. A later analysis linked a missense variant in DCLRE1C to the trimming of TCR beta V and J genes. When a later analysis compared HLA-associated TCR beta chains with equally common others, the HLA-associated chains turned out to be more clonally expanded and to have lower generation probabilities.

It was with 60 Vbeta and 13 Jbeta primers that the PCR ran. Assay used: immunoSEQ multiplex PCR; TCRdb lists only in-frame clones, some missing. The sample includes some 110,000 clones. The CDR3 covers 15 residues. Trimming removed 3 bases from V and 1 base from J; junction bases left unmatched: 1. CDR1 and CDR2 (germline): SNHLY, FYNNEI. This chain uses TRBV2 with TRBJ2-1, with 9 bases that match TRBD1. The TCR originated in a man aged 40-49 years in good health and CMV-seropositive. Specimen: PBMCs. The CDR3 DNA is TGTGCCAGCAGTGACGGACAGGGGTCCTACAATGAGCAGTTCTTC. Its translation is CASSDGQGSYNEQFF.